This T cell receptor (beta chain) derives from a study of blood T cell repertoires in COVID-19. Here immunoSEQ multiplex PCR was the method, and the copy in TCRdb shows in-frame clones only, minus some. The sample holds 320,000 or so clones; 85% are singletons and the top ten take 1.5% to 2%. Material: PBMCs or T cells enriched from blood (not recorded which). This TCR came from a woman aged 25 to 39 who had been exposed to COVID-19.

The CDR3 sequence: CASSPGGTTNEKLFF. Here the CDR3 DNA reads TGTGCCAGCAGCCCCGGGGGAACAACTAATGAAAAACTGTTTTTT. The chain links TRBV9 to TRBJ1-4, with TRBD1 as a possible D gene (5 bases). The CDR3 is 15 amino acids. Trimming left V 4 bases short and J 0 bases short, with 10 bases between. Germline-derived CDR1 and CDR2 are SGDLS and YYNGEE.